Below, one TCR beta chain is given with its context. The antigen is not known. The entry originates in a study of graft-versus-host responses after intestinal transplantation. Study background: Multivisceral, liver-intestinal, or isolated intestinal transplants were performed in recipients.

Study-level findings and limits: Analysis identified GvH clones in recipient marrow, with some appearing first in ileum or blood.

Data came from immunoSEQ multiplex PCR; TCRdb stores just in-frame clones and leaves some out. The table shows 25,000 to 30,000 clones, with more than 75% occurring only once. The V and J ends lost 4 bases and 0 bases, in that order; junction bases with no gene match: 9. The CDR3 runs to 19 residues. Germline CDR1 SGHRS, CDR2 YFSETQ. Source: unstimulated CD4+ T cells sorted from spleen or lymph node cells, taken before intestinal transplant. This clonotype was sampled from a human donor who received an intestinal transplant. V gene TRBV5-1 combines with J gene TRBJ2-4; 14 nucleotides agree with TRBD2. The CDR3, as DNA: TGCGCCAGCAGCCTGGGGACTAGCGGGGGCACCTTAGCCAAAAACATTCAGTACTTC. It codes for CASSLGTSGGTLAKNIQYF.